This T cell receptor (beta chain) was sequenced in a study of control samples from healthy donors and cancer patients. TCRdb keeps only in-frame clones here, not all; method: immunoSEQ multiplex PCR. The repertoire holds 100,000 to 150,000 clones, with roughly nine tenths as singletons. Germline V gene lookup returns CDR1 LGHDT and CDR2 YNNKEL (reference sequence). The CDR3 contains 16 residues. Losses at the gene ends were 0 bases for V and 7 bases for J; bases not matched to a gene: 8. The sequence was obtained from a man in his late teens or twenties in good health. The sample consisted of blood. The rearrangement links TRBV3-1 (or the pseudogene TRBV3-2) to TRBJ1-5; 8 bases map to TRBD1. The CDR3 region is CASSQDGGRGRQPQHF. CDR3 DNA: TGTGCCAGCAGCCAAGACGGCGGCAGGGGGCGGCAGCCCCAGCATTTT.